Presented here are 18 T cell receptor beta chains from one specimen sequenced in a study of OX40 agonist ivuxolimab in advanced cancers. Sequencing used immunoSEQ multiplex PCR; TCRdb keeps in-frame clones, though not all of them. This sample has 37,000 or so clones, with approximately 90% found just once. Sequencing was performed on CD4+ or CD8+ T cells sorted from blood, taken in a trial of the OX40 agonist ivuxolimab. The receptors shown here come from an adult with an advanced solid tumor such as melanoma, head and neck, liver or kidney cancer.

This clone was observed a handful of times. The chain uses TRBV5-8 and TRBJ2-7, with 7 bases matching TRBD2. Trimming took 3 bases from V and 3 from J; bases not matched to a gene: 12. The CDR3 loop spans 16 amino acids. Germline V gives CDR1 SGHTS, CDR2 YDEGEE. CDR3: CASSSRTGLKVYEQYF. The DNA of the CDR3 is TGTGCCAGCAGCTCGCGGACGGGACTAAAGGTCTACGAGCAGTACTTC.

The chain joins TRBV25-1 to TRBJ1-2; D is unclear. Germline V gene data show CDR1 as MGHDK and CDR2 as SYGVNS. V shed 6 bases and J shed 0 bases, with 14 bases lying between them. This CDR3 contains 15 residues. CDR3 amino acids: CASRAGGEANYGYTF. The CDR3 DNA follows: TGTGCCAGCAGGGCAGGCGGGGAGGCTAACTATGGCTACACCTTC.

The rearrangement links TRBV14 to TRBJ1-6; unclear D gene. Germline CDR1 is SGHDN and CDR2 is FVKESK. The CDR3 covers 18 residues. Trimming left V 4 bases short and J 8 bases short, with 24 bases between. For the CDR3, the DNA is TGTGCCAGCAGCCGCCGGACGGGAATCCTTGATATCGATTCACCCCTCCACTTT. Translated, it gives CASSRRTGILDIDSPLHF.

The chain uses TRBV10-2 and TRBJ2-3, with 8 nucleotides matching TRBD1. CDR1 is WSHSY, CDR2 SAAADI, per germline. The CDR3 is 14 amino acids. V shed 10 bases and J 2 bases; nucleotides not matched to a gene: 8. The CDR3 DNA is TGCGCCACCCGGACAGGGTCCTTCACAGATACGCAGTATTTT. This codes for CATRTGSFTDTQYF.

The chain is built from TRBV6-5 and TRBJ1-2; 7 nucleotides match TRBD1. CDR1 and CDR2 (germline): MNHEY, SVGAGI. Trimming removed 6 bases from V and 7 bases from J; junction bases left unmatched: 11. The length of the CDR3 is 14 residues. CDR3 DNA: TGTGCCAGCAGCCCTTGGACAGGAGGTGGTGGCTACACCTTC. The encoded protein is CASSPWTGGGGYTF.

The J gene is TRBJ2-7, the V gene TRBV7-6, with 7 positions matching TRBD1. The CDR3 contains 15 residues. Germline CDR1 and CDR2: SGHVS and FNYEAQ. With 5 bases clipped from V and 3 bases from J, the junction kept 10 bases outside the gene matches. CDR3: CASSPGQGDLYEQYF. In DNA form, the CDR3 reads TGTGCCAGCAGCCCCGGCCAGGGGGACCTCTACGAGCAGTACTTC.

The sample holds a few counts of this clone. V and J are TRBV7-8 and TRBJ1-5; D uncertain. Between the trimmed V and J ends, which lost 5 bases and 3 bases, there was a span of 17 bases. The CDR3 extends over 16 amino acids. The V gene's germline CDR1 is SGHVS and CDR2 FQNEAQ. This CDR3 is CASSPAVAAPNQPQHF. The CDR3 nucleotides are TGTGCCAGCAGCCCCGCAGTGGCTGCTCCCAATCAGCCCCAGCATTTT.

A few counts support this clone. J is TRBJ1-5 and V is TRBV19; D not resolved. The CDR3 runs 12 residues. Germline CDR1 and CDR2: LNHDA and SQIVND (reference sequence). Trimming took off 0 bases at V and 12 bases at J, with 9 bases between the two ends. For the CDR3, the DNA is TGTGCCAGTAGTATAGATCATAAGGTCCAGCATTTT. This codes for CASSIDHKVQHF.

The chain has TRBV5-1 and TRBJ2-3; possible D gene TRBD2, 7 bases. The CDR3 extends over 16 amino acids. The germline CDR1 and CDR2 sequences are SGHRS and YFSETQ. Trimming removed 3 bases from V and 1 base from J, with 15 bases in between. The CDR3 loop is CASSSLGGPRTDTQYF. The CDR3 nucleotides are TGCGCCAGCAGCTCCCTCGGGGGGCCTCGCACAGATACGCAGTATTTT.

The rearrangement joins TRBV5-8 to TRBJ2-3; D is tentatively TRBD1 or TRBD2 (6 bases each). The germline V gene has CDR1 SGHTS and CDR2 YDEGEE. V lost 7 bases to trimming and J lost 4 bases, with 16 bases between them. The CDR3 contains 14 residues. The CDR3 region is CASAIEGGADTQYF. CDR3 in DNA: TGTGCCAGCGCCATTGAGGGGGGCGCAGATACGCAGTATTTT.

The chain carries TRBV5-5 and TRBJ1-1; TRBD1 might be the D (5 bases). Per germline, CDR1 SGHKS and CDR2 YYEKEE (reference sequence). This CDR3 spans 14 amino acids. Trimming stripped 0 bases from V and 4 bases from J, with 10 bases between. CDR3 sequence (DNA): TGTGCCAGCAGCTTGGTAGGGGCTGCCACTGAAGCTTTCTTT. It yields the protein CASSLVGAATEAFF.

CDR3 DNA sequence: TGTGCCAGCAGCCATCTCCTTTGGGGGAGGAATGAAAAACTGTTTTTT. This gives the protein CASSHLLWGRNEKLFF. The genes are TRBV21-1 and TRBJ1-4. TRBV21-1 is a pseudogene locus. This CDR3 spans 16 amino acids.

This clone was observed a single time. The CDR3 bases are TGTGCCAGCGGCCCTGTGGGCAGCACTGAAGCTTTCTTT. This codes for CASGPVGSTEAFF. The chain carries TRBV2 and TRBJ1-1; the D is unclear. Germline loops: CDR1 SNHLY, CDR2 FYNNEI. V was cut by 8 bases and J by 4 bases, with 14 bases left in between. The CDR3 has 13 amino acids. Variable domain in full (rest from reference TRBV2 and TRBJ1-1): EPEVTQTPSHQVTQMGQEVILRCVPISNHLYFYWYRQILGQKVEFLVSFYNNEISEKSEIFDDQFSVERPDGSNFTLKIRSTKLEDSAMYFCASGPVGSTEAFFGQGTRLTVV.

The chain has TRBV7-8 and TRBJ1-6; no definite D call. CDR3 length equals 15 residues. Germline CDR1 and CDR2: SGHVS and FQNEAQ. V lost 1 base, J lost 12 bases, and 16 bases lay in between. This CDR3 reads CASSLEAPPVVPLHF. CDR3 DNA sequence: TGTGCCAGCAGCTTAGAGGCACCCCCAGTGGTACCCCTCCACTTT.

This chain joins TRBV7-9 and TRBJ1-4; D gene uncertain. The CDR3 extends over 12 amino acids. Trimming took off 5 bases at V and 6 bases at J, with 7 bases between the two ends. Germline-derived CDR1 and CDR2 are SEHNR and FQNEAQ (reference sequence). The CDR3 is CASSRADEKLFF. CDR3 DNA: TGTGCCAGCAGCCGGGCGGATGAAAAACTGTTTTTT. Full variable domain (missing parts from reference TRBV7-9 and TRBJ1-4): DTGVSQNPRHKITKRGQNVTFRCDPISEHNRLYWYRQTLGQGPEFLTYFQNEAQLEKSRLLSDRFSAERPKGSFSTLEIQRTEQGDSAMYLCASSRADEKLFFGSGTQLSVL.

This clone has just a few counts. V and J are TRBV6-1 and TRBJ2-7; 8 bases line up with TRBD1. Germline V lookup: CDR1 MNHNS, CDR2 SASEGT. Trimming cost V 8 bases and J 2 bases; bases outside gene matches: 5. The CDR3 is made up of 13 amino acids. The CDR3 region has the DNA TGTGCCAGCCTGCAGGGGGCTCCCTACGAGCAGTACTTC. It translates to CASLQGAPYEQYF.

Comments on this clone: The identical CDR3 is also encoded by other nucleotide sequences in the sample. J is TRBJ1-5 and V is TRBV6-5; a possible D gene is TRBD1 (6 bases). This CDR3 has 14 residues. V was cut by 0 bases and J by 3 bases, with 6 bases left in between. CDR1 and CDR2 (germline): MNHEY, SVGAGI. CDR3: CASSYSGANQPQHF. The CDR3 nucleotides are TGTGCCAGCAGTTACTCGGGGGCCAATCAGCCCCAGCATTTT.

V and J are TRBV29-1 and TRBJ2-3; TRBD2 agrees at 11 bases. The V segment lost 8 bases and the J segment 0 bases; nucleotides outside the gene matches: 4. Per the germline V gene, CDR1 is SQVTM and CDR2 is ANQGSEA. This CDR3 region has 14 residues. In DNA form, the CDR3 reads TGCAGCTCCGGGACTAGCGGAAGCACAGATACGCAGTATTTT. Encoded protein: CSSGTSGSTDTQYF.